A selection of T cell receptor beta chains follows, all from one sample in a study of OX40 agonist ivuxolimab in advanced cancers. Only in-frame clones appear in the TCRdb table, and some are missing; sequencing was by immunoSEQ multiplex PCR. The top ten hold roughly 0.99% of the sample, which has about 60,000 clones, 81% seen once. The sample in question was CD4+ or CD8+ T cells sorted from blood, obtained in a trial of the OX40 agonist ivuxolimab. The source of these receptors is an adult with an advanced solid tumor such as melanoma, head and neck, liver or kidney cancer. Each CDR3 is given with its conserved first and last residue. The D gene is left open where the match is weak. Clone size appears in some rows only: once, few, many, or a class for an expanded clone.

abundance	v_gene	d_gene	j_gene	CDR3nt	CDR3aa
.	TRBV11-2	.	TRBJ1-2	TGTGCCAGCAGCCAGGACAGACTGGGAAGCTATGGCTACACCTTC	CASSQDRLGSYGYTF
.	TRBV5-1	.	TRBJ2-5	TGCGCCAGCGGACTGGAGGGAGAGACCCAGTACTTC	CASGLEGETQYF
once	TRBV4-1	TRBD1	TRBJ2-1	TGCGCCAGCAGCCAAGCGAAGAGGACAGGGGGGTTCAATGAGCAGTTCTTC	CASSQAKRTGGFNEQFF
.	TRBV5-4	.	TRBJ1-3	TGTGCCAGCAGCTTGGGGAACTCTGGAAACACCATATATTTT	CASSLGNSGNTIYF
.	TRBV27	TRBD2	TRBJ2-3	TGTGCCAGCAGTAGGCTAGCGGGGCCAGATACGCAGTATTTT	CASSRLAGPDTQYF
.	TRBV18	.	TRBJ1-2	TGTGCCAGCTCACCATTGGAAGCTAACTATGGCTACACCTTC	CASSPLEANYGYTF
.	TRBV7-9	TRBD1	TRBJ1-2	TGTGCCAGCAGCCCGGTAGGACAGGGTCAAAGCTATGGCTACACCTTC	CASSPVGQGQSYGYTF
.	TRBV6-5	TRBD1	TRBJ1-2	TGTGCCAGCAGTTACCGACAGGGAAGAGGAGGGTATGGCTACACCTTC	CASSYRQGRGGYGYTF
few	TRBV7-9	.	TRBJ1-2	TGTGCCAGCAGCTTCGGTTCACCCCCCTATGGCTACACCTTC	CASSFGSPPYGYTF
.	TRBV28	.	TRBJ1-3	TGTGCCAGCAGTTTAATGTGGGGGGATGGAGGAAACACCATATATTTT	CASSLMWGDGGNTIYF
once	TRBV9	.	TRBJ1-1	TGTGCCAGCAGCGTAGATGGGGGACAGAACACTGAAGCTTTCTTT	CASSVDGGQNTEAFF
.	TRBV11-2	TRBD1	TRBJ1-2	TGTGCCAGCAGACCCACAGGGGGCCTATCCGGCTACACCTTC	CASRPTGGLSGYTF
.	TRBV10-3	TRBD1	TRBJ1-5	TGTGCCATCAGTGAAGCCGGGACAGGGGATCAGCCCCAGCATTTT	CAISEAGTGDQPQHF
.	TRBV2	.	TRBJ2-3	TGTGCCAGCAGCGTCAGGGCTGGGGGGACAGATACGCAGTATTTT	CASSVRAGGTDTQYF
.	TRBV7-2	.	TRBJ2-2	TGTGCCAGCAGCTTCCAGGGAACCACCGGGGAGCTGTTTTTT	CASSFQGTTGELFF
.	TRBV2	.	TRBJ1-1	TGTGCCAGCATGGTCCCCACTGAAGCTTTCTTT	CASMVPTEAFF
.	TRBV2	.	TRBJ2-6	TGTGCCAGTCATCGGGCTGGGGCCAACGTCCTGACTTTC	CASHRAGANVLTF
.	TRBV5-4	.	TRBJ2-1	TGTGCCAGCAGCCCCGGGGCTAGGTCGGACAATGAGCAGTTCTTC	CASSPGARSDNEQFF
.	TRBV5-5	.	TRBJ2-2	TGTGCCAGCAGCTTGGGAGGGGCCGTCACCGGGGAGCTGTTTTTT	CASSLGGAVTGELFF
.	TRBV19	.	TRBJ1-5	TGTGCCAGTAGCCAAAGCACAGTCGGGAATCAGCCCCAGCATTTT	CASSQSTVGNQPQHF
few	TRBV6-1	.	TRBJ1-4	TGTGCCAGCAGTGTACAGGTTGGGGTTGAAAAACTGTTTTTT	CASSVQVGVEKLFF
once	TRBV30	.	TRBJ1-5	TGTGCCTGGACCCAAACCGGGGCCTCCTTCAATCAGCCCCAGCATTTT	CAWTQTGASFNQPQHF
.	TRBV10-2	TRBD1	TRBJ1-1	TGCGCCAGCCGATTTAGCTCCGGGACAGGGTCTTCGGCTTTCTTT	CASRFSSGTGSSAFF
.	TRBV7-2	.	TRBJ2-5	TGTGCCAGCAGCGCCCGACAGGGCCGGGGGGAGACCCAGTACTTC	CASSARQGRGETQYF
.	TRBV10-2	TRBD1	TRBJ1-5	TGCGCCAGCAGTGAGGGGGGCAGGGGGCAAAATCAGCCCCAGCATTTT	CASSEGGRGQNQPQHF
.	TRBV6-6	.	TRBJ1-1	TGTGCCAGCAGTTACTCTAGGGGACGGGGGATTGAAGCTTTCTTT	CASSYSRGRGIEAFF
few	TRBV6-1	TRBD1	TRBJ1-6	TGTGCCAGCGGGACAGGGGGGTTTTCACCCCTCCACTTT	CASGTGGFSPLHF
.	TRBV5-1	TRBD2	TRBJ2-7	TGCGCCAGCAGCAGCACCCTAGCGGGGGGCTACGAGCAGTACTTC	CASSSTLAGGYEQYF
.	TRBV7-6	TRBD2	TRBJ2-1	TGTGCCAGCAGCTCACGACTAGCGGGGGGCTACAATGAGCAGTTCTTC	CASSSRLAGGYNEQFF
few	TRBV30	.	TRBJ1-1	TGTGCCTGGAGTGTGTCCGCTGAAGCTTTCTTT	CAWSVSAEAFF
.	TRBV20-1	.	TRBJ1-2	TGCAGTGCTCAGAGCTACACCTTC	CSAQSYTF
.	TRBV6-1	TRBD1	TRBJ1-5	TGTGCCAGCAGTGAAGCAGGGGGCAGCTATCAGCCCCAGCATTTT	CASSEAGGSYQPQHF
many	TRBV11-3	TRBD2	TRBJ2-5	TGTGCCAGCAGCTTAGGAACTAGCGGCCAAGAGACCCAGTACTTC	CASSLGTSGQETQYF
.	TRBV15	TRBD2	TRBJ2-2	TGTGCCACCAGCAGAGACCTTAGCGGGGGGCCAGCCGGGGAGCTGTTTTTT	CATSRDLSGGPAGELFF
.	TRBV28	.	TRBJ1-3	TGTGCCAGCAGTTCGGGGTACGCTGGAAACACCATATATTTT	CASSSGYAGNTIYF
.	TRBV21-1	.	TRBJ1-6	TGTGCCATCCCCAGACGGTATAATTCACCCCTCCACTTT	CAIPRRYNSPLHF
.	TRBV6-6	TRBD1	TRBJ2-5	TGTGCCAGCAGTTACAGCGGCAGGGGGAAAGAGACCCAGTACTTC	CASSYSGRGKETQYF